This is a list of T cell receptor beta chains from one sample in a study of blood T cells in healthy people across ages. MiXCR, applied by TCRdb to the 5' RACE reads, yields one record per CDR3 protein. The table includes around 1,000,000 distinct CDR3 sequences, around two fifths detected once. The sample consisted of blood. The receptors come from a man aged 18-30 years in good health. Both conserved end residues are trimmed from each CDR3.

V gene: TRBV20-1; CDR3 protein: SARDQGQGVNTEAF
V gene: TRBV4-2; CDR3 protein: ASSLPSGSTYEQY
V gene: TRBV28; CDR3 protein: ASSPTDLQAKNIQY
V gene: TRBV7-9; CDR3 protein: ASSLEGGTNQPQH
V gene: TRBV5-1; CDR3 protein: ASSFSRDTTDTQY
V gene: TRBV7-2; CDR3 protein: ASSPRTGGRQPQH
V gene: TRBV27; CDR3 protein: ASRIPGQAYGYT
V gene: TRBV3-1; CDR3 protein: ASSHGPDWSYGYT
V gene: TRBV5-1; CDR3 protein: ASSLRRALNEQY
V gene: TRBV27; CDR3 protein: ASTRGAGMGNYNSPLH
V gene: TRBV6-6; CDR3 protein: ASSFRQAPDTQY
V gene: TRBV6-2/TRBV6-3; CDR3 protein: ASSSTGFAGELF
V gene: TRBV4-3; CDR3 protein: ASSQEKDVKWSYGYT
V gene: TRBV5-5; CDR3 protein: ASSLELAGDNEQF
V gene: TRBV6-2/TRBV6-3; CDR3 protein: ASSYQRSDYT
V gene: TRBV12-3/TRBV12-4; CDR3 protein: AAGINYGYT
V gene: TRBV3-1; CDR3 protein: ASSQDVAGGLNEQF
V gene: TRBV19; CDR3 protein: ASSIGRWEAEAF
V gene: TRBV4-2; CDR3 protein: ASSQETASNTEAF
V gene: TRBV11-2; CDR3 protein: ASSSRRAGGETQY
V gene: TRBV5-1; CDR3 protein: ASSGTTGADYGYT
V gene: TRBV7-2; CDR3 protein: ASSRRGETNYGYT
V gene: TRBV15; CDR3 protein: ATSSFMYQNTEAF
V gene: TRBV18; CDR3 protein: ASSPGTEPKFGQY
V gene: TRBV6-5; CDR3 protein: ASSYLGSGVSYNEQF
V gene: TRBV7-2; CDR3 protein: ASSLWPNTDTQY
V gene: TRBV28; CDR3 protein: ASKEGSSYNEQF
V gene: TRBV20-1; CDR3 protein: SARHPAKAGNEQY
V gene: TRBV3-1; CDR3 protein: ASSQRGRTDLWDEQF
V gene: TRBV27; CDR3 protein: ASSSGTGEEQY
V gene: TRBV4-3; CDR3 protein: ASSAYRGPQDTGELF
V gene: TRBV7-2; CDR3 protein: ASSERNEKLF
V gene: TRBV4-2; CDR3 protein: ASSQGLNTDTQY
V gene: TRBV12-3/TRBV12-4; CDR3 protein: ASSLASGVNNEQY
V gene: TRBV11-1; CDR3 protein: ASSLHYAQMNTEAF
V gene: TRBV4-3; CDR3 protein: ASSQELAGGLSAKNIQY
V gene: TRBV10-3; CDR3 protein: AISGSEVVAGELF
V gene: TRBV18; CDR3 protein: ASSPTLDQETQY
V gene: TRBV7-8; CDR3 protein: ASSLGTGEKRTQY
V gene: TRBV7-9; CDR3 protein: ASSLVPSNQPQH
V gene: TRBV28; CDR3 protein: ASSLATNNAAYEQY
V gene: TRBV5-1; CDR3 protein: ASSERSGAGRALH
V gene: TRBV27; CDR3 protein: ASSSFDRKYNEQF
V gene: TRBV29-1; CDR3 protein: SAKGVGTDTQY
V gene: TRBV29-1; CDR3 protein: SVEGSSANTEAF
V gene: TRBV30; CDR3 protein: AWRTGPPEQY
V gene: TRBV18; CDR3 protein: ASSPLDKQETQY
V gene: TRBV4-3; CDR3 protein: ASSQDIGQGTNIQY
V gene: TRBV12-3/TRBV12-4; CDR3 protein: ASSPRERGNQPQH
V gene: TRBV12-3/TRBV12-4; CDR3 protein: ASRPLAGPYNEQF
V gene: TRBV7-2; CDR3 protein: ASSLAPGLSELF
V gene: TRBV7-2; CDR3 protein: ASSRPGVSGHT
V gene: TRBV3-1; CDR3 protein: ASSHPDRAGNTIY
V gene: TRBV6-1; CDR3 protein: ASSVQTGPHYEQY
V gene: TRBV13; CDR3 protein: ASSSSGGLNSPLH
V gene: TRBV7-2; CDR3 protein: ASSLAGTGGDTQY
V gene: TRBV18; CDR3 protein: ASSPPDDTGELF
V gene: TRBV7-2; CDR3 protein: ASSVLRTSGNEQY
V gene: TRBV6-2/TRBV6-3; CDR3 protein: ASSYDPGQGRTEAF
V gene: TRBV7-9; CDR3 protein: ASSPRQGNTDTQY